These 7 T cell receptor beta chains share one sample of origin, sequenced in a study of blood T cell repertoires in COVID-19 (dated by TCRdb to about 2020). The library was generated by the immunoSEQ multiplex PCR assay. TCRdb provides this immuneACCESS table in a form limited to in-frame rearrangements. Some clones are lacking; in checked studies, under half of them reflect an unresolved V gene, and why the rest are absent is not known. In this sample the table shows 220,000 or so clones, roughly 80% of which occur a single time. The top ten constitute about 2.1% of the sample. The sequencing sample was made of peripheral blood. These receptors came from a woman between 55 and 75 years old with acute or convalescent COVID-19.

The chain links TRBV14 to TRBJ1-4; TRBD1 matches 9 bases. The CDR3 loop spans 15 amino acids. V was pared by 2 bases and J by 5 bases, with 3 bases of the junction left unmatched. Per the germline V gene, CDR1 is SGHDN and CDR2 is FVKESK. In nucleotides, the CDR3 is TGTGCCAGCAGCCAACGACAGGGGGGGAATGAAAAACTGTTTTTT. This codes for CASSQRQGGNEKLFF.

The chain couples TRBV19 to TRBJ2-5; 10 bases are shared with TRBD2. The CDR3 is made up of 17 amino acids. Trimming took 6 bases from V and 2 from J; bases not matched to a gene: 12. Germline assignment: CDR1 LNHDA and CDR2 SQIVND (reference sequence). The DNA for the CDR3 is TGTGCCAGTAGCCTCACAGCAGGACTAGCGGTACAAGAGACCCAGTACTTC. It specifies CASSLTAGLAVQETQYF. The entire variable domain, with the rest obtained from reference TRBV19 and TRBJ2-5, is as follows: DGGITQSPKYLFRKEGQNVTLSCEQNLNHDAMYWYRQDPGQGLRLIYYSQIVNDFQKGDIAEGYSVSREKKESFPLTVTSAQKNPTAFYLCASSLTAGLAVQETQYFGPGTRLLVL.

The V call is TRBV30, the J call TRBJ2-7; D might be TRBD1 (6 bases). The V and J ends lost 4 bases and 2 bases respectively, with 15 bases between them. Germline CDR1 is GTSNPN and CDR2 is SVGIG (reference sequence). The CDR3 loop spans 14 amino acids. In DNA form, the CDR3 reads TGTGCCTGGATGAGGGGGACACCCACCTACGAGCAGTACTTC. Translated: CAWMRGTPTYEQYF.

This clone was detected once. The V call is TRBV6-6, the J call TRBJ1-2; a weak D match, TRBD1 (6 bases). Trimming removed 3 bases at V and 4 bases at J, with 15 bases between. CDR1 MNHNY and CDR2 SVGAGI come from the germline V gene (reference sequence). The CDR3 has 15 residues. CDR3 in amino acids: CASSYHRQVLYGYTF. CDR3 nucleotides: TGTGCCAGCAGTTATCACCGACAGGTCCTCTATGGCTACACCTTC.

The rearrangement joins TRBV5-4 to TRBJ2-1, with D uncertain. The CDR3 loop spans 14 amino acids. V lost 1 base to trimming and J lost 1 base, with 6 bases between them. The germline V gene has CDR1 SGHNT and CDR2 YYREEE (reference sequence). The chain's CDR3 is CASSLPGSYNEQFF. The CDR3 nucleotides are TGTGCCAGCAGCTTGCCAGGATCCTACAATGAGCAGTTCTTC.

The rearrangement uses TRBV7-6 and TRBJ2-2, with TRBD1 identical over 9 bases. The CDR3 covers 16 residues. With 5 bases clipped from V and 5 bases from J, the junction kept 9 bases outside the gene matches. Per the germline V gene, CDR1 is SGHVS and CDR2 is FNYEAQ. The CDR3 loop reads CASSLGTGPRTGELFF. CDR3 DNA: TGTGCCAGCAGCCTGGGGACAGGGCCTCGAACCGGGGAGCTGTTTTTT. Full variable domain (rest looked up from reference TRBV7-6 and TRBJ2-2): GAGVSQSPRYKVTKRGQDVALRCDPISGHVSLYWYRQALGQGPEFLTYFNYEAQQDKSGLPNDRFSAERPEGSISTLTIQRTEQRDSAMYRCASSLGTGPRTGELFFGEGSRLTVL.

CDR3 DNA sequence: TGTGCCAGCATACCACCGGGGACAGGGGTTGGCTACACCTTC. Translation gives CASIPPGTGVGYTF. V and J are TRBV2 and TRBJ1-2; 10 bases map to TRBD1. V lost 7 bases to trimming and J lost 7 bases; unmatched junction nucleotides: 9. Germline V lookup: CDR1 SNHLY, CDR2 FYNNEI. The CDR3 is 14 residues long. Full variable domain (missing parts from reference TRBV2 and TRBJ1-2): EPEVTQTPSHQVTQMGQEVILRCVPISNHLYFYWYRQILGQKVEFLVSFYNNEISEKSEIFDDQFSVERPDGSNFTLKIRSTKLEDSAMYFCASIPPGTGVGYTFGSGTRLTVV.